Described below is a single T cell receptor beta chain sequence and its context. Some clones are missing from TCRdb's copy, which holds only in-frame ones; the method was immunoSEQ multiplex PCR. The profile shows about 160,000 clones, more than 75% of them singletons. The data were obtained in a study of blood T cell repertoires in COVID-19. Overall study context: The United States, Italy and Spain supplied acute and convalescent COVID-19 samples. In each case, the material was cDNA or gDNA derived from T cells, B-cell-depleted T cells, or PBMCs.

CDR1 is ENHRY, CDR2 SYGVKD, per germline. This CDR3 comprises 14 residues. The V and J ends lost 6 bases and 7 bases, in that order; junction bases with no gene match: 8. The chain joins TRBV10-3 to TRBJ1-4; TRBD1 matches at 7 bases. This clonotype was obtained from a middle-aged man with acute or convalescent COVID-19. The sample taken for sequencing was peripheral blood. CDR3 bases: TGTGCCATCAGAACACAGGGGCCGGGTGAAAAACTGTTTTTT. This encodes CAIRTQGPGEKLFF.